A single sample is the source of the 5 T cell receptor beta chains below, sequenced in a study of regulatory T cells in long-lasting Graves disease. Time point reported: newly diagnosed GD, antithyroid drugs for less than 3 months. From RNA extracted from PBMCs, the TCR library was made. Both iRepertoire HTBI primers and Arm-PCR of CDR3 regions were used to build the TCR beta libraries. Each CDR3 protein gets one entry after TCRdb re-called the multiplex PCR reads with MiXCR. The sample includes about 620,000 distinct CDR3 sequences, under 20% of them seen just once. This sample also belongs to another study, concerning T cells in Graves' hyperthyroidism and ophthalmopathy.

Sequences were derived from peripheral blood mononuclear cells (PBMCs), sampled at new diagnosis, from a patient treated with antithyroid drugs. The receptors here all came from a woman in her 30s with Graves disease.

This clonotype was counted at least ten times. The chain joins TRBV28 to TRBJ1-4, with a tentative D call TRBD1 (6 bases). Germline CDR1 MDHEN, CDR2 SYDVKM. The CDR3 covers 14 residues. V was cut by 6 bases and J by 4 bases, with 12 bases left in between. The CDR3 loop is CASRTTGRNEKLFF. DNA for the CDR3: TGTGCCAGCAGAACCACAGGGCGTAATGAAAAACTGTTTTTT.

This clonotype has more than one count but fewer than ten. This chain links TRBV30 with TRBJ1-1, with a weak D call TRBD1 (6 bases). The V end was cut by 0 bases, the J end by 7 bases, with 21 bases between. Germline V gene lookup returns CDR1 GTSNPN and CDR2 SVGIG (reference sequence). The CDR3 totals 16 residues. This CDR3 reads CAWSVGLGRGPVEAFF. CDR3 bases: TGTGCCTGGAGTGTGGGGTTGGGGCGGGGGCCCGTTGAAGCTTTCTTT.

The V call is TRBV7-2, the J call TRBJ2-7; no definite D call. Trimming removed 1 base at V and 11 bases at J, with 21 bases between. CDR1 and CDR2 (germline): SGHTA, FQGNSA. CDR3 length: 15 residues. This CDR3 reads CASSLVVKPRLGEYF. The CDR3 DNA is TGTGCCAGCAGCTTAGTCGTGAAGCCTCGGCTTGGAGAGTACTTC. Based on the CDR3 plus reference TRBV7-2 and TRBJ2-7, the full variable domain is GAGVSQSPSNKVTEKGKDVELRCDPISGHTALYWYRQSLGQGLEFLIYFQGNSAPDKSGLPSDRFSAERTGGSVSTLTIQRTQQEDSAVYLCASSLVVKPRLGEYFGPGTRLTVT.

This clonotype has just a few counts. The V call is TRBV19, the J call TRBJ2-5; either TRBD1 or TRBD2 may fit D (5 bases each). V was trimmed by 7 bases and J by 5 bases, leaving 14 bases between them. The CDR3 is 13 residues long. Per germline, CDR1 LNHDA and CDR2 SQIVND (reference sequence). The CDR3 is CASNGGLGETQYF. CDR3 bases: TGTGCCAGTAATGGGGGATTGGGGGAGACCCAGTACTTC.

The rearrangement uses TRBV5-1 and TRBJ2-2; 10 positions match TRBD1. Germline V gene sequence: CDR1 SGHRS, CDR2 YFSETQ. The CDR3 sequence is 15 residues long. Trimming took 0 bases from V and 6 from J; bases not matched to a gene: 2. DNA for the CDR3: TGCGCCAGCAGCTTGGGACAGGGGGCGGCCGGGGAGCTGTTTTTT. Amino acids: CASSLGQGAAGELFF.